Sequencing of this T cell receptor (beta chain) was carried out in a study of molecular identifiers for immune sequencing clone quantification. MiXCR, applied by TCRdb to the PCR reads, yields one record per CDR3 protein. Of roughly 630,000 distinct CDR3 sequences listed, over 25% are singletons. This clonotype was recorded only once. Its target is not known. Germline is not matched at one junction end, which may reflect a read error. Study-wide findings and caveats: In naive cells, under 1% of molecules belonged to clones above 20 RNA copies, against over 99% in effector cells. One cell's worth of spiked Jurkat TCR RNA was reportedly detectable among about a million naive cells.

The sequenced sample consisted of naive CD8+ T cells from blood, with Jurkat cell RNA spiked in. Subset meaning: FACS-sorted CD8+CD4-CCR7+CD45RA+ naive T cells. This receptor was obtained from a human donor in good health. Some libraries in this study had Jurkat cell RNA spiked in.

CDR3 residues: CASSEGQGDETLFF. The CDR3 DNA follows: TGTGCCAGCAGCGAGGGACAGGGAGATGAAACACTGTTTTTT. V is TRBV9 and J is TRBJ1-4; 9 bases map to TRBD1. The CDR3 is 14 amino acids. Germline CDR1 reads SGDLS; CDR2 reads YYNGEE. The full variable domain, its missing parts supplied by reference TRBV9 and TRBJ1-4, is DSGVTQTPKHLITATGQRVTLRCSPRSGDLSVYWYQQSLDQGLQFLIQYYNGEERAKGNILERFSAQQFPDLHSELNLSSLELGDSALYFCASSEGQGDETLFFGSGTQLSVL.